The rows below give T cell receptor beta chains drawn from one sample of a study of cytomegalovirus exposure and HLA in healthy donors. Sequencing used immunoSEQ multiplex PCR; TCRdb keeps in-frame clones, though not all of them. The sample gives roughly 81,000 clones, roughly 80% of which show up once; roughly 2% is in the top ten. The sequencing input was PBMCs. The receptors come from a boy aged 5 to 17 in good health and CMV-seronegative. Both conserved end residues are part of each CDR3. Fields, in order: V gene, D gene, clone size, J gene, CDR3 protein, CDR3 DNA. The D gene is left open where the match is weak. Clone size is not always given. Where it is, it says once, few, many or a class for expanded clones.

V: TRBV7-8; D: TRBD1; size: few; J: TRBJ2-7; CDR3: CASSSGTGGEQYF; DNA: TGTGCCAGCAGCTCCGGGACAGGGGGTGAGCAGTACTTC
V: TRBV4-1; D: TRBD1; size: -; J: TRBJ1-4; CDR3: CASSPLRDRTNEKLFF; DNA: TGCGCCAGCAGCCCACTTCGGGACAGGACTAATGAAAAACTGTTTTTT
V: TRBV7-2; D: -; size: -; J: TRBJ1-1; CDR3: CASSLDRVIAEAFF; DNA: TGTGCCAGCAGCTTAGACAGGGTAATCGCTGAAGCTTTCTTT
V: TRBV15; D: -; size: -; J: TRBJ1-5; CDR3: CATEDGGGHQPQHF; DNA: TGTGCCACCGAGGACGGAGGAGGCCATCAGCCCCAGCATTTT
V: TRBV7-9; D: -; size: few; J: TRBJ2-1; CDR3: CASSLGTVYNEQFF; DNA: TGTGCCAGCAGCTTAGGTACAGTCTACAATGAGCAGTTCTTC
V: TRBV27; D: TRBD1; size: -; J: TRBJ1-2; CDR3: CASSSQGNYGYTF; DNA: TGTGCCAGCAGTTCACAGGGGAACTATGGCTACACCTTC
V: TRBV2; D: TRBD1; size: -; J: TRBJ1-5; CDR3: CASSEGQGRGNQPQHF; DNA: TGTGCCAGCAGCGAAGGACAGGGTAGAGGCAATCAGCCCCAGCATTTT
V: TRBV6-1; D: -; size: few; J: TRBJ1-2; CDR3: CASSAHRESNYGYTF; DNA: TGTGCCAGCAGTGCCCACAGAGAGTCTAACTATGGCTACACCTTC
V: TRBV7-2; D: TRBD1; size: -; J: TRBJ1-1; CDR3: CASSLAQGFEAFF; DNA: TGTGCCAGCAGCTTAGCACAGGGGTTTGAAGCTTTCTTT
V: TRBV7-2; D: TRBD1; size: -; J: TRBJ2-7; CDR3: CASTFGQGFYEQYF; DNA: TGTGCCAGCACCTTCGGACAGGGGTTTTACGAGCAGTACTTC
V: TRBV19; D: -; size: -; J: TRBJ1-1; CDR3: CASSIDRNTEAFF; DNA: TGTGCCAGTAGTATCGACAGGAACACTGAAGCTTTCTTT
V: TRBV4-3; D: TRBD1; size: -; J: TRBJ2-7; CDR3: CASSDDRGPSYEQYF; DNA: TGCGCCAGCAGCGACGACAGGGGACCATCCTACGAGCAGTACTTC
V: TRBV7-9; D: -; size: -; J: TRBJ2-7; CDR3: CASTKSGEYEQYF; DNA: TGTGCCAGCACCAAATCAGGGGAATACGAGCAGTACTTC
V: TRBV30; D: -; size: -; J: TRBJ1-4; CDR3: CAWSALRTSGEKLFF; DNA: TGTGCCTGGAGTGCCCTACGGACGAGCGGCGAAAAACTGTTTTTT
V: TRBV7-9; D: TRBD1; size: few; J: TRBJ1-1; CDR3: CAIDETGGGTEAFF; DNA: TGTGCCATTGATGAGACAGGGGGCGGAACTGAAGCTTTCTTT
V: TRBV30; D: TRBD2; size: -; J: TRBJ2-3; CDR3: CAWSVRGGTDTQYF; DNA: TGTGCCTGGAGTGTACGGGGGGGCACAGATACGCAGTATTTT
V: TRBV27; D: -; size: -; J: TRBJ2-1; CDR3: CASSPTLWGGEQFF; DNA: TGTGCCAGCAGCCCCACACTATGGGGCGGTGAGCAGTTCTTC
V: TRBV18; D: TRBD1; size: -; J: TRBJ2-7; CDR3: CASSPGQGGEQYF; DNA: TGTGCCAGCTCCCCGGGACAGGGGGGCGAGCAGTACTTC